This T cell receptor beta chain was captured by sequencing in a study of cytomegalovirus exposure and HLA in healthy donors. V shed 7 bases and J shed 0 bases, with 7 bases lying between them. The germline gives CDR1 MNHNS, CDR2 SASEGT. CDR3 length: 13 amino acids. The PCR was carried out with 60 Vbeta primers and 13 Jbeta primers. Method: immunoSEQ multiplex PCR; TCRdb's copy keeps in-frame clones and lacks some. Found here are 100,000 to 150,000 clones, around three quarters of them singletons; the top ten hold 3.4%. Whole-study findings and limits: Despite most TCR sequences being rare, some public TCRs occurred in many donors.

Regarding donors, all were healthy bone marrow donors. This clone has only a few counts. Antigen unknown. The chain carries TRBV6-1 and TRBJ1-5; D ambiguous. The TCR comes from a man between 25 and 39 years old in good health and CMV-seronegative. The sequencing input was PBMCs. The CDR3 loop reads CASTRDSNQPQHF. CDR3 coding DNA: TGTGCCAGCACCCGGGATAGCAATCAGCCCCAGCATTTT.